The entry below describes one TCR beta chain. At one boundary the junction diverges from the germline segment, which might be a read error. These data are taken from a study of CD4 and CD8 cells across lung adenocarcinoma regions. This CDR3 is built from 14 residues. The germline CDR1 and CDR2 sequences are MNHNS and SASEGT. Donors had localized lung adenocarcinoma, a non-small cell lung cancer. TCRdb independently ran MiXCR on the PCR reads; one entry per CDR3 protein. The table shows under 7,500 distinct CDR3 sequences, with 45% to 65% occurring only once. The chain employs TRBV6-1 and TRBJ2-2, with D possibly being TRBD1 (6 bases). The sequence was obtained from a female donor with lung adenocarcinoma. The CD4 and CD8 labels of this study may be unreliable. Sequences were obtained from CD4+ T cells from the center of a lung tumor. DNA of the CDR3: TGTGCCAGCAGCGGGAACGGGGACACAGATACGCTGTATTTT. Translating it yields CASSGNGDTDTLYF.